The sequence of this T cell receptor beta chain was determined in a study of beta chain features in type 1 diabetes. General study results and limits: A closer apparent resemblance between naive, central memory and Treg TCRB repertoires was seen in patients than in healthy donors.

As concerns this clone: Its antigen is still unknown.

All of the isolated RNA was reverse transcribed, so expressed TCRB transcripts were sequenced. Sequenced by immunoSEQ multiplex PCR; TCRdb stores in-frame clones only, minus some. The sample holds 350,000 to 450,000 clones, around 16% seen once. Material: naive CD4+ T cells from blood. This sequence was found in a woman aged 18-29 years in good health.

This CDR3 reads CASSDPPLAGTYEQYF. CDR3 nucleotides: TGTGCCAGCAGCGACCCCCCCCTAGCGGGGACCTACGAGCAGTACTTC. V usage is TRBV7-9 and J usage is TRBJ2-7, with 9 positions matching TRBD2. Germline loops: CDR1 SEHNR, CDR2 FQNEAQ (reference sequence). The CDR3 spans 16 residues. Trimming cost V 5 bases and J 2 bases; bases outside gene matches: 10.